A few counts support the clone carrying this T cell receptor beta chain. This record belongs to a study of patients with pleural tuberculosis. TCRdb fed the reads into MiXCR, producing one record per CDR3 protein. The table includes about 30,000 distinct CDR3 sequences, under 20% detected once. The CDR3 runs 9 residues. The germline CDR1 and CDR2 sequences are SQVTM and ANQGSEA. Trimming left V 7 bases short and J 8 bases short, with 8 bases between. This sequence joins TRBV29-1 and TRBJ1-2; unclear D gene. This clonotype originated in a human donor with pleural tuberculosis. The sequenced sample consisted of peripheral blood. CDR3 amino acids: CSEDGGYTF. In DNA form, the CDR3 reads TGCAGCGAAGACGGCGGCTACACCTTC.